This TCR beta chain was identified in a study of cytomegalovirus exposure and HLA in healthy donors (dated by TCRdb to about 2017). Background on the whole study: In an earlier analysis of around 540 of the donors, 276 Gb of sequence data and roughly 100 million unique TCR beta sequences from about 179 million T cells were reported. An early release that covered roughly 600 HLA-typed donors contained approximately 300 gigabases of sequencing data and tens of millions of unique TCR sequences. Of the 350 to 450 genotyped donors, around 81% fell in the genetic ancestry cluster associated with self-reported Caucasian donors. The aim of the study was to test whether cataloging public T cell receptors could identify signatures of past pathogen exposure. The study profiled the T cell repertoires of around 700 subjects by immunosequencing and related them to cytomegalovirus serostatus. Along with the approximately 670-subject first cohort, a separate validation cohort of around 110 different subjects was used. To predict cytomegalovirus infection status, the study brought together high-throughput TCR immunosequencing, statistical association of individual TCRs with disease status, and machine learning. In a later analysis, previously published TCR beta repertoires from fewer than 750 donors were re-analyzed and high-resolution HLA genotyping was added so that TCR occurrence patterns could be studied. In the later analysis, no new phenotypic data were used to find candidate immune exposures; instead, reliance was placed on TCR beta sequences and their occurrence across donors. An earlier analysis of approximately 640 of the donors applied high-throughput TCR beta sequencing to assess whether each TCR beta V gene segment acted as functional or pseudogenic. Alongside the repertoire data, information on donor age, sex, ethnicity and CMV serostatus was compiled. A later genetic analysis used genome-wide SNP genotypes for about 65% of the roughly 700 donors, treating that subset as a discovery cohort. All discovery cohort repertoires had been generated on a single sequencing platform. HLA typing covered class I and class II loci at four-digit resolution. The number of donors typed differed by locus, with about 629-640 for A, B, C, DRB1 and DQB1, about 500 for DQA1, 600 to 610 for DPA1, and around 460 for DPB1. A handful of DR-DQ haplotypes were handled as single units for association and clustering because linkage in the cohort was strong. Among 350 to 400 genotyped donors of the cohort, an average of around 240,000 unique TCR beta nucleotide sequences were sequenced per donor, 15% to 20% of them non-productive. Broad study findings and their caveats: The classifier was reported to diagnose cytomegalovirus status with high specificity and sensitivity in both the original and validation cohorts. Because HLA typing was missing for some donors at each locus, association tests included only the typed subset. A few of the identified cytomegalovirus-associated TCR beta chains were confirmed in vitro to be specific for cytomegalovirus antigens. Linkage disequilibrium might explain the correlated functional status among segregating V segments, but an unknown experimental factor could not be ruled out. Some IMGT-functional V segments, including TRBV6-2 and TRBV6-3, could not be distinguished by the 87-base-pair reads and were therefore excluded. In a later analysis, 16,951 TCR beta sequences were associated with specific HLA alleles at a false discovery rate of 0.05. A further reported finding was that TCR beta sequences accurately predicted the HLA-A and HLA-B alleles for most subjects in the first cohort. An earlier analysis of around 500 of the donors showed that most TCR beta V segments appeared in productive rearrangements either about 87% or about 30% of the time, which broadly matched IMGT annotations. Because counts were too low, about 15 rarely observed V segments, including chromosome 9 orphons, were left out of the earlier analysis of a few hundred of the donors. In a later genetic analysis, a missense DCLRE1C variant was associated with V-gene and J-gene trimming of TCR beta chains, and the association was replicated in an independent cohort. According to a later analysis, parvovirus B19, influenza, CMV and Epstein-Barr virus appeared linked to several top co-occurrence clusters. Only TCR beta chains were sequenced in this cohort, and the absence of alpha or paired-chain data limited detectable features. Strong co-occurrence of HLA alleles, especially DR and DQ, made assigning TCR associations to individual alleles difficult. The study gave a list of over 150 TCR beta chains associated with cytomegalovirus. It was suggested by the authors that the approach could potentially be generalized to other disease states and immunological phenotypes. A later analysis found that most CMV-associated TCR beta chains appeared HLA-restricted, with HLA associations seemingly driven largely by CMV exposure. Sequencing depth was assumed to be roughly uniform across donors in the presence/absence analyses, though that assumption may not hold. Most TCR sequences were seen in very few donors, while some public TCRs were found in many individuals. In a later genetic analysis, fewer N-insertions in productive TCRs were reported among donors in an Asian-associated ancestry cluster than the roughly 700-donor mean. A later analysis found that TCR association rates varied across HLA loci, with DRB1 alleles showing the most associated TCRs and HLA-C alleles the fewest. The only immune exposure information available for the cohort was CMV serostatus. In a later analysis, HLA-associated TCR beta chains showed more clonal expansion and lower generation probabilities than non-associated chains that were equally common. A cluster of highly shared sequence variants was judged likely to represent a technical artifact of the sequencing pipeline.

The cohort comprised some 730 healthy bone marrow donors. At the time of sampling, every cohort member was nominally healthy, though immune exposures that went unrecorded were likely present. The donor tested CMV seronegative, placing the donor among the 300 to 400 seronegative members of the cohort. Each donor provided a peripheral blood sample, and peripheral blood mononuclear cells were used for TCR beta sequencing. Genomic DNA extraction from the blood cell samples was performed with the Qiagen DNeasy Blood Extraction Kit. The CDR3, cysteine through phenylalanine, is 16 amino acids long. Just CDR3 DNA is preserved here, 48 bases in frame from base 1. Clipping removes 5 bases from V and 4 bases from J, with 10 as the unmatched junction base count. CDR1 and CDR2 are read off the germline V gene (reference sequence) as MNHEY and SMNVEV. Libraries came from the immunoSEQ multiplex PCR assay. The multiplex PCR relied on a mix of 60 forward primers for TCR Vbeta segments and 13 reverse primers for TCR Jbeta segments. The CDR3 region of rearranged TCR beta genes was amplified from genomic DNA with a multiplex PCR assay. Amplified TCR beta libraries were sequenced as 87-base-pair reads on the Illumina HiSeq System. Regarding the original processing steps: A later analysis counted some 74 million unique TCR beta chains across the 600 to 850 repertoires, and some 12 million of these chains were shared by at least two donors. A nearest-neighbor algorithm error-corrected the raw reads and collapsed the reads into unique sequences, merging closely related sequences to remove PCR and sequencing errors. To assign V, D and J gene segments, CDR3 sequences were aligned to IMGT reference sequences. For a sequence to be retained, a match of at least six nucleotides was required to both a V gene segment and a J gene segment. Rearrangements were classified as productive when the CDR3 lacked stop codons and remained in frame with V and J, and all other rearrangements were classified as non-productive. CDR3 was defined according to IMGT convention as the region running from the second conserved V-encoded cysteine to the conserved J-encoded phenylalanine. The earlier analysis of 587 of the donors excluded sequences that lacked an unambiguous match to a single V gene segment. In an earlier analysis of 587 of the donors, V segments were called functional above 56.7% productive rearrangements and were called segregating when the between-donor standard deviation exceeded 5%. A statistical classification framework was built to diagnose cytomegalovirus status from the catalog of TCR beta chain sequences. In a later analysis, V and J genes were assigned by comparing TCR nucleotide sequences against IMGT/GENE-DB human TR gene sequences. The TCRdist pipeline was used in a later analysis to assign CDR3 sequences and most-parsimonious VDJ recombination scenarios. In a later analysis, each TCR beta chain was defined by its CDR3 amino acid sequence together with its V-gene family, and reads without a unique V-gene family were excluded. As a way to deal with suspected cross-contamination and a sequencing artifact, a later analysis dropped approximately 590 nucleotide sequences that were highly shared and had low generation probability. A later analysis calculated a clonal expansion index for each public chain from normalized within-repertoire ranks of inferred template counts. Generation probabilities in a later analysis came from a VDJ recombination model fitted to out-of-frame rearrangements, and those results were checked against IGoR. Hypergeometric tests were used in a later analysis to score TCR-TCR, TCR-HLA and TCR-CMV co-occurrence, with a repertoire-size bias correction applied to the TCR pairs. In a later analysis, false discovery rates were estimated by permuting HLA or CMV assignments 20 times. In a later analysis, co-occurring TCRs were grouped using DBSCAN, with TCRdist sequence similarity added in when clustering inside HLA-allele-positive subsets. Repertoires with fewer than 30,000 or more than 120,000 public chains, plus five repertoires with anomalous nucleotide sharing, were excluded from co-occurrence clustering. The table was pulled from immuneACCESS by TCRdb, which kept in-frame rearrangements only. Such tables lose some clones; where checked, under half of the loss comes from unresolved V genes, and the rest has no known cause. Clone size and the V and J calls come from that table; the DNA yielded D and trimming. The table for this sample lists 150,000 to 200,000 clones; roughly 87% of them were counted only once. 0.2% to 0.3% of the sample belongs to the ten largest clones.

About this clone itself: Its cognate antigen has yet to be identified. Base-call qualities are not available, and no considerably larger clone is one nucleotide away.

The receptor chain draws on TRBV27 and TRBJ2-3; 9 bases in the junction line up with TRBD2. The TCR comes from a girl under three years old in good health and CMV-seronegative. Material: PBMCs. In nucleotides, the sequence is TGTGCCAGCAGTGAACCCCCGGTAGCGGGGGCAGATACGCAGTATTTT. Translated, this is CASSEPPVAGADTQYF.